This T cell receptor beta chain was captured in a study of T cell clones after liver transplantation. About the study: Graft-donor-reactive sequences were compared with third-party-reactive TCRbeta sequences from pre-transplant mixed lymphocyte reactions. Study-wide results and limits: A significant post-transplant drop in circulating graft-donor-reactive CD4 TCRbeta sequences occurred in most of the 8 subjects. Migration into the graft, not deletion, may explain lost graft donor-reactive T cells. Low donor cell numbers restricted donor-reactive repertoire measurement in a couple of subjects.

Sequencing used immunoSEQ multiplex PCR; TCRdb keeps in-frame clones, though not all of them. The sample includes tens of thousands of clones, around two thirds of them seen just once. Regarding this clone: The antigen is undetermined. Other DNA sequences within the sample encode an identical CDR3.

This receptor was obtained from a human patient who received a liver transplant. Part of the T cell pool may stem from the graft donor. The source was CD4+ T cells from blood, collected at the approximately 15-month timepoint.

Here the CDR3 reads CASSDLGEQFF. The CDR3 DNA sequence: TGCGCCAGCAGCGATCTTGGTGAGCAGTTCTTC. This chain joins TRBV5-1 and TRBJ2-1; the D is unclear. Germline V gives CDR1 SGHRS, CDR2 YFSETQ. The CDR3 runs 11 residues. Trimming stripped 4 bases from V and 9 bases from J, with 8 bases between.